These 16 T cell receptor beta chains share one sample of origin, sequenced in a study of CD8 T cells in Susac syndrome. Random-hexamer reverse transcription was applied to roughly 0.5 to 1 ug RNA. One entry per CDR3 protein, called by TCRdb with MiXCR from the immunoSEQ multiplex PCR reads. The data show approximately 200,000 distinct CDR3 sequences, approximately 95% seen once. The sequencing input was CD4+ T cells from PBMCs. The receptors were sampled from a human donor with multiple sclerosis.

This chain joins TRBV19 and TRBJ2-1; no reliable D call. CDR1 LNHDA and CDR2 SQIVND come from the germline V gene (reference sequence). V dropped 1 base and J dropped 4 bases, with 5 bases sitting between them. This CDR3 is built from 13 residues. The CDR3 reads CASSIGQYNEQFF. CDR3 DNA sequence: TGTGCCAGTAGTATAGGTCAATACAATGAGCAGTTCTTC.

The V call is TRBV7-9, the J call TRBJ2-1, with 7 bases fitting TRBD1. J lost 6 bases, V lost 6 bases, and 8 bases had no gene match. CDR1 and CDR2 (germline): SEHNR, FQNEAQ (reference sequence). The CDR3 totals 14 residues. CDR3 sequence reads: CASSQTAGGNEQFF. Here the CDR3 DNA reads TGTGCCAGCAGTCAGACGGCAGGGGGCAATGAGCAGTTCTTC. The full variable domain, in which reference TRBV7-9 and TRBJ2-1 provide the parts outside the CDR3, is DTGVSQNPRHKITKRGQNVTFRCDPISEHNRLYWYRQTLGQGPEFLTYFQNEAQLEKSRLLSDRFSAERPKGSFSTLEIQRTEQGDSAMYLCASSQTAGGNEQFFGPGTRLTVL.

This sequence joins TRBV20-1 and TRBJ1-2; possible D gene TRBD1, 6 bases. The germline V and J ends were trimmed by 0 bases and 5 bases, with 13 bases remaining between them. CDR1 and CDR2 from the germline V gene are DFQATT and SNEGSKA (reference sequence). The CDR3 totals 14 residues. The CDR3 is CSARDGYREYGYTF. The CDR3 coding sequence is TGCAGTGCTAGAGATGGGTACAGGGAGTATGGCTACACCTTC.

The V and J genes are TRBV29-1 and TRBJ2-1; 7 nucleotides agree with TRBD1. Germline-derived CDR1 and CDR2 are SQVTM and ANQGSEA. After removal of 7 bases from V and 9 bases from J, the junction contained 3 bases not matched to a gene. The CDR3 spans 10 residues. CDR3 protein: CSGGGGEQFF. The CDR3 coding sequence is TGCAGCGGAGGGGGCGGTGAGCAGTTCTTC.

In DNA, the CDR3 is TGTGCCAGCAGCTTAGGCAGGGGTAGCGAGCGGGGGGTATACAATGAGCAGTTCTTC. This translates into CASSLGRGSERGVYNEQFF. The V gene is TRBV7-2, the J gene TRBJ2-1; 9 bases map to TRBD2. The V gene's germline CDR1 is SGHTA and CDR2 FQGNSA. V shed 1 base, J shed 4 bases, and the junction held 14 bases outside the gene matches. The CDR3 has 19 residues.

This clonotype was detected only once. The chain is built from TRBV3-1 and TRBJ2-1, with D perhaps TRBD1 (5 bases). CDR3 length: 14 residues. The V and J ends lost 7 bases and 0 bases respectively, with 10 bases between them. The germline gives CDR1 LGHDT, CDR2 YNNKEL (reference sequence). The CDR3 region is CASTHRSSYNEQFF. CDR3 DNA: TGTGCCAGCACCCACAGGAGCTCCTACAATGAGCAGTTCTTC.

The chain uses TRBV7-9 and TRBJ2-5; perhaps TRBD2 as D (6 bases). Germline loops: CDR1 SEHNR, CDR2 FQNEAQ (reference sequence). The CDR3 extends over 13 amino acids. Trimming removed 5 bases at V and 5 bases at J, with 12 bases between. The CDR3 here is CASSLREWETQYF. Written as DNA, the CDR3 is TGTGCCAGCAGCCTCCGGGAGTGGGAGACCCAGTACTTC.

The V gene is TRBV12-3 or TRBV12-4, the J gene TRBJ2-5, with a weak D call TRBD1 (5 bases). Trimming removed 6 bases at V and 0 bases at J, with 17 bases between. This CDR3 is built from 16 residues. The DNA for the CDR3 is TGTGCCAGCAGCCCCCAGGGCGGCCCCTACCAAGAGACCCAGTACTTC. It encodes CASSPQGGPYQETQYF.

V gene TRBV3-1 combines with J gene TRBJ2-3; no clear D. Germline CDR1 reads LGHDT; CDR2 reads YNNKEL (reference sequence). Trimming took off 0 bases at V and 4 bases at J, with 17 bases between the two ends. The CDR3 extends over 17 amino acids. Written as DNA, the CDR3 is TGTGCCAGCAGCCAAGATCTCAGTAATTTTGATCCAGATACGCAGTATTTT. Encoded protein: CASSQDLSNFDPDTQYF.

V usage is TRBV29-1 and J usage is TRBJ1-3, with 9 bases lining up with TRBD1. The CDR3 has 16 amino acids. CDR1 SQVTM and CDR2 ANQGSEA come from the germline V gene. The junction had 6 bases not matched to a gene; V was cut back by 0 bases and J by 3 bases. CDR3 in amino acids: CSVEDPGQGYGNTIYF. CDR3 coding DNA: TGCAGCGTTGAAGATCCAGGACAGGGGTATGGAAACACCATATATTTT.

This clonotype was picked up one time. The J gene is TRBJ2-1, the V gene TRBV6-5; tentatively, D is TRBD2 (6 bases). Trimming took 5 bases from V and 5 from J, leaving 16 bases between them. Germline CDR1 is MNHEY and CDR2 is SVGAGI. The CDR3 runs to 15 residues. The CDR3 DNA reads TGTGCCAGCAGTAAGGGGAGACCGGGAGACAATGAGCAGTTCTTC. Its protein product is CASSKGRPGDNEQFF.

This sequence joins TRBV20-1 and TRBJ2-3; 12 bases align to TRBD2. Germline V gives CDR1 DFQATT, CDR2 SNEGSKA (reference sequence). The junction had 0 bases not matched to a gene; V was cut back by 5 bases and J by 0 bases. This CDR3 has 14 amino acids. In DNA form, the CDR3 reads TGCAGTGCTGGGACTAGCGGGAGCACAGATACGCAGTATTTT. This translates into CSAGTSGSTDTQYF.

The CDR3 DNA follows: TGCAGCGTTGGTCCCCCTAGCGGGGGAACAGATACGCAGTATTTT. It codes for CSVGPPSGGTDTQYF. V usage is TRBV29-1 and J usage is TRBJ2-3; TRBD2 agrees at 10 bases. The junction had 7 bases not matched to a gene; V was cut back by 4 bases and J by 3 bases. CDR3 length equals 15 residues. The germline V gene has CDR1 SQVTM and CDR2 ANQGSEA.

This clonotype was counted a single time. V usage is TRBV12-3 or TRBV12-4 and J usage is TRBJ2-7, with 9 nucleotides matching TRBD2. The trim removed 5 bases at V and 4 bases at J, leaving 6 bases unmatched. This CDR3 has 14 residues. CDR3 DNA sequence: TGTGCCAGCAGTCGCGGGGGGGCATTATACGAGCAGTACTTC. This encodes CASSRGGALYEQYF.

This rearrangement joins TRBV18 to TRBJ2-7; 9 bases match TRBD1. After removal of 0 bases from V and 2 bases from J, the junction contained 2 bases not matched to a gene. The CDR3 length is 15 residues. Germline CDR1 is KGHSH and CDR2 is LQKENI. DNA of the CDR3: TGTGCCAGCTCACCACCCGGGACAGGGACCTACGAGCAGTACTTC. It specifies CASSPPGTGTYEQYF.

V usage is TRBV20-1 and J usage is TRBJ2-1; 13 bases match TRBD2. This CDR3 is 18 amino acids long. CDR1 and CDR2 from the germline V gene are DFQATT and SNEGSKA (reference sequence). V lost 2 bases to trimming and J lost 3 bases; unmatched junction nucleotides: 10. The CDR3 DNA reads TGCAGTGCTAGACCCCCCCAGGGGACTAGCGGGGTCTACAATGAGCAGTTCTTC. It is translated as CSARPPQGTSGVYNEQFF.